These T cell receptor beta chains were read from a single sample in a study of CD8 T cells in Susac syndrome. TCRdb reprocessed the immunoSEQ multiplex PCR reads with MiXCR, giving one entry per CDR3 protein. The data contain about 160,000 distinct CDR3 sequences, roughly nine tenths of them singletons. Sequenced sample: CD4+ T cells from PBMCs. These receptors were collected from a human donor in good health. CDR3s include the opening cysteine and the closing phenylalanine or tryptophan. Fields, in order: V gene, D gene, J gene, CDR3 length, clone size, CDR3 DNA, CDR3 protein. A D gene is named only where the DNA matches it firmly. Clone size, where shown, is once, few, many, or a class for clones that have expanded.

>TRBV11-3|TRBD1|TRBJ1-1|16|NA
TGTGCCAGCAGTCCCGGGACAGGGGGGGGGAACACTGAAGCTTTCTTT
CASSPGTGGGNTEAFF
>TRBV7-9|NA|TRBJ2-7|14|NA
TGTGCCAGCAGCCGACAGGCCGCGCCGTACGAGCAGTACTTC
CASSRQAAPYEQYF
>TRBV12-5|TRBD2|TRBJ2-3|18|NA
TGTGCTAGTGGTTTGGTGATATTAGCGGGGGGGAGCACAGATACGCAGTATTTT
CASGLVILAGGSTDTQYF
>TRBV5-1|TRBD2|TRBJ2-1|15|NA
TGCGCCAGCAGCTTACGGGAGGGATCATACAATGAGCAGTTCTTC
CASSLREGSYNEQFF
>TRBV5-1|NA|TRBJ2-3|13|NA
TGCGCCAGCAGCACCGGGACGGTTGATACGCAGTATTTT
CASSTGTVDTQYF
>TRBV27|TRBD1|TRBJ2-7|12|once
TGTGCCAGCAGACGACAGGGTCTCGAGCAGTACTTC
CASRRQGLEQYF
>TRBV7-2|NA|TRBJ2-7|13|NA
TGTGCCAGCAGCTTTCAGGGGCTCAACGAGCAGTACTTC
CASSFQGLNEQYF
>TRBV12-3/TRBV12-4|NA|TRBJ2-3|11|few
TGTGCCAGCAGTTTTTATGATACGCAGTATTTT
CASSFYDTQYF
>TRBV5-6|NA|TRBJ1-3|18|once
TGTGCCAGCAGCTTGGTTGGTGGCAGGGCGAGCTCTGGAAACACCATATATTTT
CASSLVGGRASSGNTIYF
>TRBV5-8|TRBD1|TRBJ2-7|14|NA
TGTGCCAGCAGCTTGTGGGGACAGAACTACGAGCAGTACTTC
CASSLWGQNYEQYF
>TRBV14|NA|TRBJ2-1|16|NA
TGTGCCAGCAGCCATTACAGGGGGGGTTTTTTCGATGAGCAGTTCTTC
CASSHYRGGFFDEQFF
>TRBV3-1|NA|TRBJ2-4|16|NA
TGTGCCAGCAGCCATGACGGGCTTCTAGCCAAAAACATTCAGTACTTC
CASSHDGLLAKNIQYF
>TRBV7-2|NA|TRBJ2-7|14|NA
TGTGCCAGCAGCTTAACCCTGACGTCCCTCGAGCAGTACTTC
CASSLTLTSLEQYF
>TRBV20-1|TRBD1|TRBJ2-7|12|NA
TGCAGTGCTAGGGGGACAGGGGAGGGGCAGTACTTC
CSARGTGEGQYF
>TRBV6-5|NA|TRBJ2-7|15|NA
TGTGCCAGCAGTTCCACAGGGAAAATAACCTACGAGCAGTACTTC
CASSSTGKITYEQYF
>TRBV12-3/TRBV12-4|TRBD1|TRBJ2-7|12|NA
TGTGCCAGCAGTTTAATAGGGACAGGGTCGTACTTC
CASSLIGTGSYF
>TRBV27|TRBD2|TRBJ2-5|15|once
TGTGCCAGCAGAGGGACTAGCGGGGTCCAAGAGACCCAGTACTTC
CASRGTSGVQETQYF
>TRBV2|NA|TRBJ1-2|13|NA
TGTGCCAGCAGTGCTCACGGTAACTATGGCTACACCTTC
CASSAHGNYGYTF
>TRBV19|NA|TRBJ1-5|14|NA
TGTGCCAGTAGTATTCGGGGGGCGGATCAGCCCCAGCATTTT
CASSIRGADQPQHF
>TRBV6-1|NA|TRBJ2-3|14|NA
TGTGCCAGCACGTGGGGGCAAGGCACAGATACGCAGTATTTT
CASTWGQGTDTQYF
>TRBV6-2/TRBV6-3|NA|TRBJ2-7|17|few
TGTGCCAGCAGTTACTCCCCCCAGGGGGGGGTTTCCTACGAGCAGTACTTC
CASSYSPQGGVSYEQYF
>TRBV20-1|NA|TRBJ2-2|13|NA
TGCAGTGCTACCCCAGGAAACACCGGGGAGCTGTTTTTT
CSATPGNTGELFF
>TRBV7-9|NA|TRBJ1-2|14|once
TGTGCCAGCAGCTTTCGGGGGCGTGAGGATGGCTACACCTTC
CASSFRGREDGYTF
>TRBV6-9|NA|TRBJ1-2|14|once
TGTGCCAGCAGAAATACAGGGCAGAGCTATGGCTACACCTTC
CASRNTGQSYGYTF
>TRBV13|NA|TRBJ1-2|12|few
TGTGCCAGCAGCTCTAACCACTATGGCTACACCTTC
CASSSNHYGYTF
>TRBV28|NA|TRBJ2-7|17|once
TGTGCCAGCAGTGGACCGGGGGTGCGCGTTTTCTCCTACGAGCAGTACTTC
CASSGPGVRVFSYEQYF
>TRBV5-1|NA|TRBJ2-7|13|NA
TGCGCCAGCAGCCGGCGGGACGCGTACGAGCAGTACTTC
CASSRRDAYEQYF
>TRBV30|NA|TRBJ1-2|14|NA
TGTGCCTGGAGTCAGGTAGGGGATAACTATGGCTACACCTTC
CAWSQVGDNYGYTF
>TRBV5-1|NA|TRBJ2-5|14|NA
TGCGCCAGCAGCTTGAGGGCTAACCAAGAGACCCAGTACTTC
CASSLRANQETQYF
>TRBV12-5|TRBD1|TRBJ1-1|15|NA
TGTGCTAGTGCCGTGACAGGGGGCTTGGACACTGAAGCTTTCTTT
CASAVTGGLDTEAFF
>TRBV19|NA|TRBJ1-2|12|once
TGTGCCAGTAGTCCGGCACCTTATGGCTACACCTTC
CASSPAPYGYTF
>TRBV30|TRBD1|TRBJ2-7|13|few
TGTGCCTGGAGAAGACAGGGAGACTACGAGCAGTACTTC
CAWRRQGDYEQYF
>TRBV20-1|NA|TRBJ1-2|12|NA
TGCAGTGCTATACAGACCGTCGGCGGCTACACCTTC
CSAIQTVGGYTF
>TRBV7-9|NA|TRBJ2-7|12|NA
TGTGCCAGCAGCCCGGGGGGCGACGAGCAGTACTTC
CASSPGGDEQYF
>TRBV6-6|NA|TRBJ1-5|13|NA
TGTGCCAGCAGTTACAGGGCTAATCAGCCCCAGCATTTT
CASSYRANQPQHF
>TRBV29-1|NA|TRBJ2-2|15|once
TGCAGCACACGCGGGGACAGCCGATCCACCGGGGAGCTGTTTTTT
CSTRGDSRSTGELFF
>TRBV12-3/TRBV12-4|NA|TRBJ2-2|15|NA
TGTGCCAGCAGTTTTGACTGGGGGAACACCGGGGAGCTGTTTTTT
CASSFDWGNTGELFF
>TRBV6-1|NA|TRBJ2-7|14|NA
TGTGCCAGCATCCAAGGGACGGAGGCGGACGGGCAGTACTTC
CASIQGTEADGQYF
>TRBV4-1|TRBD2|TRBJ2-3|18|NA
TGCGCCAGCAGCCCACAGGGGGGACTAGCGGGGGTCACAGATACGCAGTATTTT
CASSPQGGLAGVTDTQYF
>TRBV10-2|TRBD1|TRBJ2-3|15|NA
TGCGCCAGCAGTGTCGGGACAGGGCGGACAGATACGCAGTATTTT
CASSVGTGRTDTQYF
>TRBV6-1|NA|TRBJ1-6|18|NA
TGTGCCAGCAGCCGGGGAGGGGTTGGTCTTTTCTATAATTCACCCCTCCACTTT
CASSRGGVGLFYNSPLHF
>TRBV6-2/TRBV6-3|NA|TRBJ1-6|13|NA
TGTGCCACCCGGACCGATGATAATTCACCCCTCCACTTT
CATRTDDNSPLHF
>TRBV19|TRBD1|TRBJ2-7|15|once
TGTGCCAGTAAATCCCCGGGACAGGGGTCCTACGAGCAGTACTTC
CASKSPGQGSYEQYF
>TRBV20-1|TRBD2|TRBJ2-4|13|once
TGCAGTGCTAATTTAGGGAGGGAAAACATTCAGTACTTC
CSANLGRENIQYF
>TRBV9|NA|TRBJ2-3|14|NA
TGTGCCAGCAGCTTACAGGGATCGGGCGATACGCAGTATTTT
CASSLQGSGDTQYF
>TRBV19|NA|TRBJ1-5|18|NA
TGTGCCAGTAGCCCTATTCCGGCTCTCATAGAATATAATCAGCCCCAGCATTTT
CASSPIPALIEYNQPQHF
>TRBV29-1|NA|TRBJ2-2|12|NA
TGCAGCGTTGCTCTGGGCAACGGGGAGCTGTTTTTT
CSVALGNGELFF
>TRBV4-3|NA|TRBJ2-1|15|NA
TGCGCCAGCAGCCAAGATTTACATAGTGGCGGTGAGCAGTTCTTC
CASSQDLHSGGEQFF
>TRBV7-2|NA|TRBJ1-2|14|NA
TGTGCCAGCAGCTTAGGGACGGCAGACTATGGCTACACCTTC
CASSLGTADYGYTF
>TRBV20-1|NA|TRBJ2-7|11|NA
TGCAGTGCTATAAGCTCCTACGAGCAGTACTTC
CSAISSYEQYF
>TRBV7-2|NA|TRBJ1-1|13|NA
TGTGCCAGCAGCTTATACGCGAACACTGAAGCTTTCTTT
CASSLYANTEAFF
>TRBV4-3|NA|TRBJ1-1|17|NA
TGCGCCAGCAGCCAACAACTCCCGGGACAAAAGAACACTGAAGCTTTCTTT
CASSQQLPGQKNTEAFF
>TRBV28|TRBD2|TRBJ2-7|15|NA
TGTGCCAGCACAAAAGAAGGACTAGCCGTTTACGAGCAGTACTTC
CASTKEGLAVYEQYF
>TRBV5-1|NA|TRBJ2-5|13|NA
TGCGCCAGCAGCCCGGCGGGCTTGGAGACCCAGTACTTC
CASSPAGLETQYF
>TRBV27|TRBD2|TRBJ2-1|14|NA
TGTGCCAGCAGTCCCATGACTAGCCGAAATGAGCAGTTCTTC
CASSPMTSRNEQFF
>TRBV28|NA|TRBJ2-1|14|NA
TGTGCCAGCACCAGAGCGGGCTCCTACAATGAGCAGTTCTTC
CASTRAGSYNEQFF
>TRBV5-1|TRBD1|TRBJ2-7|14|few
TGTGCCAGCAGCTTAGGACAGGGAGGATACGAGCAGTACTTC
CASSLGQGGYEQYF
>TRBV29-1|NA|TRBJ1-2|12|NA
TGCAGCGGCCATACAGAGTTATATGGCTACACCTTC
CSGHTELYGYTF
>TRBV6-1|NA|TRBJ1-2|10|NA
TGTGCCAGCAGAACAGGGGGCTACACCTTC
CASRTGGYTF